This T cell receptor (beta chain) was documented in a study of T cell changes during pregnancy in multiple sclerosis (dated by TCRdb to the late 2010s). With regard to the full study: Changes in the T cell repertoire over the course of pregnancy were examined in this study in women with multiple sclerosis.

Of note for this clone: It has no known antigen specificity. No qualities accompany the bases; no much larger clone lies one base away.

Library creation used the immunoSEQ multiplex PCR assay. TCRdb retrieved this table from immuneACCESS and kept in-frame rearrangements only. Not all clones are present; in checked studies, unresolved V genes account for under half, and no reason is known for the remainder. In all, the sample holds about 58,000 clones, and under 95% of those were seen once. About 0.5% of the sample lies in the top ten. The clonotype was recovered from a female donor in good health, enrolled as a control in a pregnancy study. This specimen consisted of CD4+ T cells from peripheral blood mononuclear cells, obtained after pregnancy.

The DNA sequence follows: TGTGCCAGCAGCTTGACTAGCGGGGGGGCCTGGCAAGAGACCCAGTACTTC. It translates as CASSLTSGGAWQETQYF. The chain is encoded by TRBV11-2 joined to TRBJ2-5, with 14 middle bases fitting TRBD2. The CDR3 runs 17 amino acids, cysteine and phenylalanine included. The sequence is cut down to CDR3 DNA, 51 bases in frame from base 1. The germline V gene supplies CDR1 SGHAT and CDR2 FQNNGV. Ends trimmed: V by 3 bases, J by 2 bases; bases unmatched to a gene: 5.